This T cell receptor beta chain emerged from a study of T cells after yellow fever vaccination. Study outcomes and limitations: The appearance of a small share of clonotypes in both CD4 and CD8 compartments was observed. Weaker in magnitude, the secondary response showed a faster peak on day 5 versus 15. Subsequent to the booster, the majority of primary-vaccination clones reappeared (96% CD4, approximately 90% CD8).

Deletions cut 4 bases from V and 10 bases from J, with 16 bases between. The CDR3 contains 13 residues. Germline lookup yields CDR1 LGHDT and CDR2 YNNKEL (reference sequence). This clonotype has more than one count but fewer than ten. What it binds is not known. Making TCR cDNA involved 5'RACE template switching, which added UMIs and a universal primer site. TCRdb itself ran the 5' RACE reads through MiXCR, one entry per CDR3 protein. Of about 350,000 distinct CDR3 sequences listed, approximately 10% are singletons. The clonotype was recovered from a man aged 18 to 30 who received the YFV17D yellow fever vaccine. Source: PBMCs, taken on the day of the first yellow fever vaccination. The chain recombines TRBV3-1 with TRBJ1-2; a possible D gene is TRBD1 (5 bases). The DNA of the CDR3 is TGTGCCAGCAGCCCGGGGACCCCTGGGGTCTACACCTTC. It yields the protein CASSPGTPGVYTF.